The next 32 T cell receptor beta chains were all read from a single sample in a study of CD8+CD57+ T cells in acquired aplastic anemia. Genomic DNA, the template, was used for profiling of the TCR beta VDJ and CDR3. MiXCR was run by TCRdb on the reads, yielding one entry per CDR3 protein. The table shows under 250,000 distinct CDR3 sequences, with roughly two thirds occurring only once. An expansion of CD8+CD57+ cells by flow cytometry had been shown in patients chosen for sequencing. Material: sorted CD4+, CD8+, or CD8+CD57+ T cells (not recorded which) from PBMCs. The receptor set was obtained from a human donor with aplastic anemia.

In this sample, this clonotype turned up once. This chain links TRBV7-8 with TRBJ2-7; weak D call: TRBD1 (6 bases). V was clipped by 6 bases and J by 2 bases, with 23 bases between them. Germline values: CDR1 SGHVS, CDR2 FQNEAQ. This CDR3 spans 17 amino acids. CDR3 amino acids: CASSPTPGHHLPYEQYF. The CDR3 nucleotides read TGTGCCAGCAGTCCCACTCCGGGACACCATCTTCCCTACGAGCAGTACTTC.

The genes are TRBV27 and TRBJ2-7; 7 positions agree with TRBD1. Per the germline V gene, CDR1 is MNHEY and CDR2 is SMNVEV (reference sequence). Germline trimming cut 4 bases from V and 2 bases from J; bases unmatched to any gene: 5. This CDR3 region has 14 residues. CDR3 in amino acids: CASSSHGTAYEQYF. The CDR3 DNA reads TGTGCCAGCAGTTCCCACGGGACAGCCTACGAGCAGTACTTC.

This chain connects TRBV14 to TRBJ2-5; D is undetermined. Trimming removed 1 base at V and 7 bases at J, with 7 bases between. The CDR3 runs 12 residues. The germline V gene has CDR1 SGHDN and CDR2 FVKESK. The CDR3 sequence is CASSQVLRTQYF. CDR3 sequence (DNA): TGTGCCAGCAGCCAAGTCCTAAGGACCCAGTACTTC.

A few counts support this clonotype. The chain couples TRBV15 to TRBJ1-1; 8 nucleotides line up with TRBD1. The V gene's germline CDR1 is LNHNV and CDR2 YYDKDF (reference sequence). The CDR3 is 13 amino acids. The V segment lost 1 base and the J segment 11 bases; nucleotides outside the gene matches: 6. This CDR3 is CATSRGTGGIAFF. The CDR3 DNA is TGTGCCACCAGCAGAGGTACAGGGGGTATTGCTTTCTTT.

This clonotype showed up just a few times. The rearrangement uses TRBV20-1 and TRBJ1-6; 8 nucleotides align to TRBD1. V shed 1 base and J 9 bases; nucleotides not matched to a gene: 8. Germline V CDR1 and CDR2: DFQATT, SNEGSKA (reference sequence). The CDR3 covers 15 residues. Written as DNA, the CDR3 is TGCAGTGCTAGAGTATTGACAGGGGACAGTTCACCCCTCCACTTT. It translates to CSARVLTGDSSPLHF.

The V and J genes are TRBV11-2 and TRBJ2-7, with D perhaps assigned TRBD1 or TRBD2 (5 bases each). The CDR3 has 14 residues. Germline V gives CDR1 SGHAT, CDR2 FQNNGV. Trimming stripped 3 bases from V and 1 base from J, with 10 bases between. This CDR3 is CASSFFGGSYEQYF. The CDR3 DNA sequence: TGTGCCAGCAGCTTCTTTGGGGGTTCCTACGAGCAGTACTTC.

A few counts support this clonotype. The V call is TRBV20-1, the J call TRBJ2-7; either TRBD1 or TRBD2 may fit D (5 bases each). Germline assignment: CDR1 DFQATT and CDR2 SNEGSKA (reference sequence). This CDR3 is built from 16 residues. Trimming shortened V by 3 bases and J by 0 bases, and 18 bases separated the two germline ends. CDR3 DNA sequence: TGCAGTGCTAGGAGTACCGGGACCAGTTTCTCCTACGAGCAGTACTTC. It translates to CSARSTGTSFSYEQYF.

This clonotype was picked up one time. V usage is TRBV20-1 and J usage is TRBJ2-2, with D possibly being TRBD1 (6 bases). This CDR3 is 13 amino acids long. The germline V and J ends were trimmed by 6 bases and 5 bases, with 13 bases remaining between them. CDR1 is DFQATT, CDR2 SNEGSKA, per germline (reference sequence). CDR3 nucleotides: TGCAGTGCCAAATCCACAGGGACCGGGGAGCTGTTTTTT. Protein product: CSAKSTGTGELFF.

V gene TRBV20-1 combines with J gene TRBJ1-1; the D gene is possibly TRBD1 (6 bases). The CDR3 length is 12 residues. Germline V CDR1 and CDR2: DFQATT, SNEGSKA (reference sequence). Trimming removed 5 bases from V and 6 bases from J, with 13 bases in between. For the CDR3, the DNA is TGCAGTGCTCGAGGACAGAGCGCTGAAGCTTTCTTT. It codes for CSARGQSAEAFF.

CDR3 DNA sequence: TGTGCCACCAGTGATTTAACCCACAGGGGGAGCTCCTACGAGCAGTACTTC. Protein: CATSDLTHRGSSYEQYF. V is TRBV24-1 and J is TRBJ2-7, with TRBD1 identical over 8 bases. The germline V gene has CDR1 KGHDR and CDR2 SFDVKD. The CDR3 loop spans 17 amino acids. V lost 1 base to trimming and J lost 0 bases; unmatched junction nucleotides: 7.

Concerning this clonotype: At one of its ends the junction is not consistent with the germline gene, which may arise from a read error. This rearrangement joins TRBV24-1 to TRBJ1-5, with D possibly being TRBD1 (6 bases). The germline gives CDR1 KGHDR, CDR2 SFDVKD. The CDR3 contains 17 residues. CDR3 coding DNA: TGTGCCAGCAGTTTAAGGGGGACGACTACTAGCAATCAGCCCCAGCATTTT. As protein: CASSLRGTTTSNQPQHF.

This sequence joins TRBV10-3 and TRBJ2-7; D possibly corresponds to TRBD1 (5 bases). Germline V CDR1 and CDR2: ENHRY, SYGVKD. The V end lost 6 bases, the J end lost 3 bases, and 15 bases lay between the germline ends. CDR3 length: 14 residues. CDR3 region: CAIREKGQRYEQYF. Here the CDR3 DNA reads TGTGCCATCAGAGAAAAGGGGCAGCGCTACGAGCAGTACTTC.

The V call is TRBV7-9, the J call TRBJ2-3; TRBD1 is a possible D gene (6 bases). Germline V gene data show CDR1 as SEHNR and CDR2 as FQNEAQ (reference sequence). The CDR3 has 16 amino acids. Trimming pared 5 bases from V and 0 bases from J, leaving 15 bases between. For the CDR3, the DNA is TGTGCCAGCAGCCCAGGGACAAGCCCTAGCACAGATACGCAGTATTTT. Protein product: CASSPGTSPSTDTQYF.

As regards this clonotype: A junction boundary mismatches the germline segment, possibly from a read error. The chain is built from TRBV5-1 and TRBJ2-1; D perhaps matches TRBD2 (6 bases). This CDR3 region has 18 residues. Germline CDR1 SGHRS, CDR2 YFSETQ. The CDR3 is CASSVEVGRNPLYNEQFF. CDR3 coding DNA: TGTGCCAGCAGCGTAGAGGTCGGGAGAAATCCCCTCTACAATGAGCAGTTCTTC.

At least ten counts were recorded for this clonotype. The CDR3 DNA sequence: TGCGCCAGCAGCCAAGACAGGGGCGCTGATGAAAAACTGTTTTTT. It encodes CASSQDRGADEKLFF. V and J are TRBV4-1 and TRBJ1-4; weak D call: TRBD1 (6 bases). Germline V gene lookup returns CDR1 MGHRA and CDR2 YSYEKL. V shed 0 bases and J shed 6 bases, with 11 bases lying between them. CDR3 length equals 15 residues.

The chain couples TRBV12-3 or TRBV12-4 to TRBJ2-5; D gene unclear. V lost 6 bases and J 5 bases, leaving 16 bases between the germline ends. This CDR3 contains 14 residues. Here the CDR3 DNA reads TGTGCCAGCAGCCCAGGTGGATATGGCGAGACCCAGTACTTC. This codes for CASSPGGYGETQYF.

This clonotype was recorded at least ten times. The rearrangement links TRBV7-6 to TRBJ2-2; a weak D match, TRBD1 (5 bases). From germline, CDR1 is SGHVS and CDR2 FNYEAQ. V was pared by 7 bases and J by 5 bases, with 11 bases between. The CDR3 spans 13 residues. For the CDR3, the DNA is TGTGCCAGCACCCCACAGGCGACCGGGGAGCTGTTTTTT. It specifies CASTPQATGELFF.

This rearrangement joins TRBV6-1 to TRBJ1-3; 8 nucleotides agree with TRBD1. V lost 6 bases to trimming and J lost 3 bases; unmatched junction nucleotides: 7. The V gene's germline CDR1 is MNHNS and CDR2 SASEGT. The CDR3 runs 15 residues. The CDR3 loop is CASRIDRGGGNTIYF. CDR3 coding DNA: TGTGCCAGCAGGATAGACAGGGGTGGTGGAAACACCATATATTTT.

The chain carries TRBV9 and TRBJ2-6; D might be TRBD2 (5 bases). Trimming removed 0 bases from V and 4 bases from J, with 8 bases in between. CDR3 size: 15 residues. Germline assignment: CDR1 SGDLS and CDR2 YYNGEE. The CDR3 DNA reads as TGTGCCAGCAGCGTAGTGGCTAGCGGGGCCAACGTCCTGACTTTC. Amino acids: CASSVVASGANVLTF.

This chain connects TRBV15 to TRBJ2-2, with TRBD1 identical over 12 bases. This CDR3 has 19 amino acids. Trimming removed 0 bases from V and 5 bases from J; junction bases left unmatched: 10. In germline, CDR1 is LNHNV, CDR2 YYDKDF (reference sequence). The DNA of the CDR3 is TGTGCCACCAGCAGAGATATTAGTTGGGACAGGGGGCGAACCGGGGAGCTGTTTTTT. Protein sequence: CATSRDISWDRGRTGELFF.

CDR3 protein: CASSEGTPGYNEQFF. CDR3 nucleotide sequence: TGTGCCAGCAGTGAAGGGACTCCGGGGTACAATGAGCAGTTCTTC. The chain joins TRBV2 to TRBJ2-1; perhaps TRBD2 as D (5 bases). Germline V gives CDR1 SNHLY, CDR2 FYNNEI. The V gene lost 1 base and the J gene lost 4 bases, with 11 bases spanning the gap. CDR3 length equals 15 residues.

On this clonotype: Relative to the germline gene, one junction end is altered; a read error may explain this. The V call is TRBV7-7, the J call TRBJ2-5; D is perhaps TRBD2 (7 bases). This CDR3 has 14 residues. Germline CDR1 reads SSHAT; CDR2 reads FNYEAQ (reference sequence). The DNA of the CDR3 is TGTGCTAGCAGCCGCTCAGGGGAGGGAGAGACCCAGTACTTC. Translated, it gives CASSRSGEGETQYF.

With respect to this clonotype: A much larger clone is a single base away; this may be a read error. The chain couples TRBV19 to TRBJ2-1, with D possibly matching TRBD2 (6 bases). Germline loops: CDR1 LNHDA, CDR2 SQIVND (reference sequence). The CDR3 is made up of 13 amino acids. Trimming removed 3 bases at V and 16 bases at J, with 19 bases between. The CDR3 DNA reads as TGTGCCAGTAGTATCAACAGTCCGGGACTGAATTTCTTC. Protein sequence: CASSINSPGLNFF. Supplemented by reference TRBV19 and TRBJ2-1, the full variable domain reads DGGITQSPKYLFRKEGQNVTLSCEQNLNHDAMYWYRQDPGQGLRLIYYSQIVNDFQKGDIAEGYSVSREKKESFPLTVTSAQKNPTAFYLCASSINSPGLNFFGPGTRLTVL.

This chain joins TRBV7-2 and TRBJ2-7; the match to TRBD2 covers 9 bases. The germline gives CDR1 SGHTA, CDR2 FQGNSA. V dropped 1 base and J dropped 3; count of bases not matched to a gene: 7. The CDR3 consists of 16 residues. Here the CDR3 reads CASSLVAGAEFYEQYF. CDR3 nucleotides: TGTGCCAGCAGCTTAGTAGCGGGGGCCGAATTCTACGAGCAGTACTTC.

The chain employs TRBV29-1 and TRBJ2-7; a weak D match, TRBD1 (5 bases). Germline V gene data show CDR1 as SQVTM and CDR2 as ANQGSEA. Trimming cost V 5 bases and J 6 bases, with 17 bases left between them. The CDR3 has 13 amino acids. In DNA, the CDR3 is TGCAGCGTTTTAGGCACAGGCCAAGCCGAGCAGTACTTC. Residues: CSVLGTGQAEQYF.

V and J are TRBV2 and TRBJ2-5; no reliable D call. CDR3 length: 12 amino acids. The V end lost 4 bases, the J end lost 3 bases, and 6 bases lay between the germline ends. Germline CDR1 and CDR2: SNHLY and FYNNEI. The CDR3 DNA reads as TGTGCCAGCAGTGGTAATAAAGAGACCCAGTACTTC. Its translation: CASSGNKETQYF.

The V and J genes are TRBV20-1 and TRBJ2-1; 10 positions agree with TRBD2. The germline V gene has CDR1 DFQATT and CDR2 SNEGSKA (reference sequence). Germline trimming cut 0 bases from V and 10 bases from J; bases unmatched to any gene: 12. The CDR3 has 16 residues. The CDR3, as DNA: TGCAGTGCTAGAGAAATACTAGCGGGACGCAATGAGGAGCAGTTCTTC. Encoded protein: CSAREILAGRNEEQFF.

V is TRBV24-1 and J is TRBJ2-1; 7 bases are shared with TRBD2. Germline V gene data show CDR1 as KGHDR and CDR2 as SFDVKD. This CDR3 spans 15 amino acids. Losses at the gene ends were 4 bases for V and 4 bases for J; bases not matched to a gene: 6. CDR3 coding DNA: TGTGCCACCAGTGAACCTAGCGGAGGTTACAATGAGCAGTTCTTC. This encodes CATSEPSGGYNEQFF.

As regards this clonotype: At one of its ends the junction is not consistent with the germline gene, which may arise from a read error. V is TRBV20-1 and J is TRBJ2-4; D is perhaps TRBD1 (6 bases). The CDR3 spans 15 residues. CDR1 is DFQATT, CDR2 SNEGSKA, per germline (reference sequence). The CDR3 DNA sequence: TGCGGTGCTAGAGACAGGCGCGAAGCCAAAAGCATTCAGTACTTC. Translation gives CGARDRREAKSIQYF.

The chain has TRBV6-5 and TRBJ2-3; the D is unclear. Between the trimmed V and J ends, which lost 0 bases and 2 bases, there was a span of 9 bases. The CDR3 extends over 15 amino acids. The germline V gene encodes CDR1 MNHEY and CDR2 SVGAGI. CDR3 region: CASSYSMFYTDTQYF. For the CDR3, the DNA is TGTGCCAGCAGTTACTCGATGTTCTACACAGATACGCAGTATTTT.

This clonotype has a count of ten or more. For the CDR3, the DNA is TGCGCCAGCAGCCAAGCTCTAGCGGGGGGATACGAGCAGTACTTC. Amino acids: CASSQALAGGYEQYF. This chain joins TRBV4-1 and TRBJ2-7, with 11 bases lining up with TRBD2. Germline V gives CDR1 MGHRA, CDR2 YSYEKL. The CDR3 is 15 residues long. V was clipped by 1 base and J by 4 bases; unmatched bases: 3.

The chain recombines TRBV7-3 with TRBJ2-1; D is unresolved. Trimming pared 5 bases from V and 9 bases from J, leaving 11 bases between. This CDR3 contains 12 residues. Per germline, CDR1 SGHTA and CDR2 FQGTGA. The CDR3: CASSHPLGEQFF. The CDR3 region has the DNA TGTGCCAGCAGCCATCCGTTAGGTGAGCAGTTCTTC.